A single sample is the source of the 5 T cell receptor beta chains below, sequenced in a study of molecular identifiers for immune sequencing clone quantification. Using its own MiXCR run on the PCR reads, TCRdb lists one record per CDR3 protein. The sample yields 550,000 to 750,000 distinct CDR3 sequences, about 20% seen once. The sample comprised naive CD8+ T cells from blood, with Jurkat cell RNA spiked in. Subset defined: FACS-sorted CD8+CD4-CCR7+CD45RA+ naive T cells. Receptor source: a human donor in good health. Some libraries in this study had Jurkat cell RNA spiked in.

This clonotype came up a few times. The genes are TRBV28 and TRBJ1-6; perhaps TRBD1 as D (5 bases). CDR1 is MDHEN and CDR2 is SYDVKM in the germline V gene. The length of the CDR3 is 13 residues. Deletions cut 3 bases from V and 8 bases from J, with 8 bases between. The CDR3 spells CASSFRVDSPLHF. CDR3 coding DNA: TGTGCCAGCAGTTTCAGGGTAGATTCACCCCTCCACTTT.

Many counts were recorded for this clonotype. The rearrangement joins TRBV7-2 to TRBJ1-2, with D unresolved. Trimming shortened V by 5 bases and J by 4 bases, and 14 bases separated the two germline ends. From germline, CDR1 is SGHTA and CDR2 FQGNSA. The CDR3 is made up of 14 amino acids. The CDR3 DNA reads TGTGCCAGCAGCCCCTCGACGGGGTTCTATGGCTACACCTTC. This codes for CASSPSTGFYGYTF. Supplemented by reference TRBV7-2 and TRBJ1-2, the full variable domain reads GAGVSQSPSNKVTEKGKDVELRCDPISGHTALYWYRQSLGQGLEFLIYFQGNSAPDKSGLPSDRFSAERTGGSVSTLTIQRTQQEDSAVYLCASSPSTGFYGYTFGSGTRLTVV.

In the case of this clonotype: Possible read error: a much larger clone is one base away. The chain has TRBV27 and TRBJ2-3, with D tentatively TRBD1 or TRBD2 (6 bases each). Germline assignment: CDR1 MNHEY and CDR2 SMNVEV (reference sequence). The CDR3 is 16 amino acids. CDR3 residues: CASSLLGVGGPDTQCF. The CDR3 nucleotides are TGTGCCAGCAGTTTATTGGGTGTGGGGGGCCCAGATACGCAGTGTTTT.

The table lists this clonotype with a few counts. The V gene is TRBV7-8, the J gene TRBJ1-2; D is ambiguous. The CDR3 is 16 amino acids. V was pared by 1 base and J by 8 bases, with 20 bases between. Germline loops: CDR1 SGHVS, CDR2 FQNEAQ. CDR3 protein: CASSLGGLVGEGGYTF. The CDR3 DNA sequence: TGTGCCAGCAGCTTAGGAGGATTGGTTGGGGAGGGAGGCTACACCTTC.

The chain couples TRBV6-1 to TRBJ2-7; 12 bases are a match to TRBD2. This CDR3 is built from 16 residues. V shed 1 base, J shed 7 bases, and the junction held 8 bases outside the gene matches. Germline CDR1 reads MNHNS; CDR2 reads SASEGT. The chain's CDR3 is CASSEGWTSGDREQYF. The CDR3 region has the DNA TGTGCCAGCAGTGAAGGGTGGACTAGCGGGGATAGGGAGCAGTACTTC.